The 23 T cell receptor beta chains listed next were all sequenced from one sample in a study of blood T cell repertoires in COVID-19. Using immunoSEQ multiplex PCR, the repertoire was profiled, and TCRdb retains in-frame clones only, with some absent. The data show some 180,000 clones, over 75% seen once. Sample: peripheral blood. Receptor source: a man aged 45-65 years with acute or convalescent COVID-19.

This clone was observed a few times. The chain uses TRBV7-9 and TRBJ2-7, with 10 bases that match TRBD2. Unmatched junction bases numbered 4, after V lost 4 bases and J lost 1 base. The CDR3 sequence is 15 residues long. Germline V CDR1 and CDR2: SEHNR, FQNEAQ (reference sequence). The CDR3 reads CASSSGLARSYEQYF. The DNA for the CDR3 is TGTGCCAGCAGCTCGGGACTAGCGAGATCCTACGAGCAGTACTTC.

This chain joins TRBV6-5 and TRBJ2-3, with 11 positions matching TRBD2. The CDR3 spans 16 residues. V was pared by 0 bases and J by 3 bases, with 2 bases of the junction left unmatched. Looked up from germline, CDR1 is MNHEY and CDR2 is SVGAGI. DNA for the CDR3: TGTGCCAGCAGTTACTCTGGGACTAGCGGTACAGATACGCAGTATTTT. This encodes CASSYSGTSGTDTQYF.

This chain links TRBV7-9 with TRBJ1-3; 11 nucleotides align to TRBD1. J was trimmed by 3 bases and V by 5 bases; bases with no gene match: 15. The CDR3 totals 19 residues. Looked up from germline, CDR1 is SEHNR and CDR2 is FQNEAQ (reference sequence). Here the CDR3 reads CASSTHGQGAAADGNTIYF. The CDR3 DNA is TGTGCCAGCAGCACTCATGGACAGGGGGCCGCTGCAGATGGAAACACCATATATTTT.

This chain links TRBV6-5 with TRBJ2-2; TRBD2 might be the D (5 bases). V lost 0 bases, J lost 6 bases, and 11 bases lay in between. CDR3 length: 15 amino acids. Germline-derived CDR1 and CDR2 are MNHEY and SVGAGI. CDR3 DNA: TGTGCCAGCAGTTACTCGATGGGAGTCCCCGGGGAGCTGTTTTTT. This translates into CASSYSMGVPGELFF.

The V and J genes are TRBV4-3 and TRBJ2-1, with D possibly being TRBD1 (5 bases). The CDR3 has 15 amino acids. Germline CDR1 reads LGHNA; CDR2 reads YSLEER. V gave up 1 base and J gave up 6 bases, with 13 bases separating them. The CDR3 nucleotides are TGCGCCAGCAGCCAAGGACAGTCCTCCCTCAATGAGCAGTTCTTC. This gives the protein CASSQGQSSLNEQFF.

The CDR3 loop reads CASSGQGTGELFF. The CDR3 DNA sequence: TGTGCCAGCAGCGGACAGGGCACCGGGGAGCTGTTTTTT. The chain carries TRBV2 and TRBJ2-2, with 8 bases that match TRBD1. This CDR3 has 13 amino acids. J was trimmed by 4 bases and V by 6 bases; bases with no gene match: 1. Germline V gene data show CDR1 as SNHLY and CDR2 as FYNNEI.

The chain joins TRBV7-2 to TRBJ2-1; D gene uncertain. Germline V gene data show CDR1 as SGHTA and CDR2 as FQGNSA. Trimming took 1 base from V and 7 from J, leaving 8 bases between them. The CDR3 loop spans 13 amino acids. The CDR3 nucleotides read TGTGCCAGCAGCTTAGGAGCTATGAATGAGCAGTTCTTC. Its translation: CASSLGAMNEQFF.

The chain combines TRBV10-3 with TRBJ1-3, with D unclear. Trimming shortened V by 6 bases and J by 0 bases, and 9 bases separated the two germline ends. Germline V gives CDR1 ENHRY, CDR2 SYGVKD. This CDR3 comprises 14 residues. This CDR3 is CAISPTDSGNTIYF. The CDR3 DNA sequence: TGTGCCATCAGCCCCACAGACTCTGGAAACACCATATATTTT.

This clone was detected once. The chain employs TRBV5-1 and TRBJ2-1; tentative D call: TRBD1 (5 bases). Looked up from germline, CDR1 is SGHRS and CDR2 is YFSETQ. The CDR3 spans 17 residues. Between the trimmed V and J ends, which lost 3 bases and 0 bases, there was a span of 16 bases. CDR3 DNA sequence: TGCGCCAGCAGCTCGGACAAAGACAAGTACTCCTACAATGAGCAGTTCTTC. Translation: CASSSDKDKYSYNEQFF.

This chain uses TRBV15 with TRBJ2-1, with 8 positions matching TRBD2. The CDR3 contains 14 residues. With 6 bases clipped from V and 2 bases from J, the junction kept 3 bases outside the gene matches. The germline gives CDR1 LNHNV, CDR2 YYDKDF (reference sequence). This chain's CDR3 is CATSVSGAYNEQFF. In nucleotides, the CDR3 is TGTGCCACCAGTGTTAGCGGGGCCTACAATGAGCAGTTCTTC.

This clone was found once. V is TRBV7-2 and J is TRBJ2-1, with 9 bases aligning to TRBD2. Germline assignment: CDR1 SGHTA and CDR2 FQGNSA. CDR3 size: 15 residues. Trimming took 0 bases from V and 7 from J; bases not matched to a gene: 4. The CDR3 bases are TGTGCCAGCAGCTTAGCGGTAGCGGGAGCGAATGAGCAGTTCTTC. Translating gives CASSLAVAGANEQFF.

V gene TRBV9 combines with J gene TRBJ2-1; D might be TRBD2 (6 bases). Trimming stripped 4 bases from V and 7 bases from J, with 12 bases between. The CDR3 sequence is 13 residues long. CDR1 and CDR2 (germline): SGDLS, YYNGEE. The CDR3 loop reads CASSLSSGNEQFF. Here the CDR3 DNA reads TGTGCCAGCAGCCTCAGTAGCGGTAATGAGCAGTTCTTC.

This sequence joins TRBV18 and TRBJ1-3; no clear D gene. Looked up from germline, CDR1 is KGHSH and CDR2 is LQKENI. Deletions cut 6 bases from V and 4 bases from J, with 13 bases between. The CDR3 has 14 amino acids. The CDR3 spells CASSSGREGNTIYF. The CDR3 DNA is TGTGCCAGCTCTAGCGGGAGAGAAGGAAACACCATATATTTT.

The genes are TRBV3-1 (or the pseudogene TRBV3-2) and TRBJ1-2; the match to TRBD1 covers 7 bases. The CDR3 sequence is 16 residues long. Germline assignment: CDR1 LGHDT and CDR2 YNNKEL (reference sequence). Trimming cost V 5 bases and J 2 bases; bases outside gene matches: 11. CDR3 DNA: TGTGCCAGCAGCGGACCCGGGACAGCCACAAACTATGGCTACACCTTC. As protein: CASSGPGTATNYGYTF.

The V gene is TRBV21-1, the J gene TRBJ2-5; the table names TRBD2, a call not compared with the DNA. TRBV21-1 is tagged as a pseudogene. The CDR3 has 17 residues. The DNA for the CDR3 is TGTGCCAGCAGCAAATTCCTCTCAACAGCGGTCCAAGAGACCCAGTACTTC. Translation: CASSKFLSTAVQETQYF.

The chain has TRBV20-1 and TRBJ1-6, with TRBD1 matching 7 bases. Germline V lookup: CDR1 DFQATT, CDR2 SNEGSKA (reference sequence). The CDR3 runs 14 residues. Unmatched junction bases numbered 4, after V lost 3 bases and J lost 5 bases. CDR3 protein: CSASEQGNNSPLHF. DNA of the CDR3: TGCAGTGCTAGTGAACAGGGGAATAATTCACCCCTCCACTTT.

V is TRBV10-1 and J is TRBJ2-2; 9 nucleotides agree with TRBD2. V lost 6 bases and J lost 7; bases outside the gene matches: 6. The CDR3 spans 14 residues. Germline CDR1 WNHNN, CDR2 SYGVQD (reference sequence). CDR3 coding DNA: TGCGCCAGCAGCCCAGCGGGGGGTGACGGGGAGCTGTTTTTT. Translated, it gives CASSPAGGDGELFF.

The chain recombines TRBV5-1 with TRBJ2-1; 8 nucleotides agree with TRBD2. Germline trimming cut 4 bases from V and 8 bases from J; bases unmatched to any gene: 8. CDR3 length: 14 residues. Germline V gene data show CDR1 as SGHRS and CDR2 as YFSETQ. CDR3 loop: CASSDRGGLDEQFF. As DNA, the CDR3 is TGCGCCAGCAGCGACCGCGGGGGGTTGGATGAGCAGTTCTTC.

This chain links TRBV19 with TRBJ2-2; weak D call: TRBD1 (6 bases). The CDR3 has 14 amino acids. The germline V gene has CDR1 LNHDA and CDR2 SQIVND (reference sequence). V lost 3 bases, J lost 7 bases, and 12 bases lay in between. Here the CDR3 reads CASSMGAASGELFF. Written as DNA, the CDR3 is TGTGCCAGTAGTATGGGGGCAGCCAGCGGGGAGCTGTTTTTT.

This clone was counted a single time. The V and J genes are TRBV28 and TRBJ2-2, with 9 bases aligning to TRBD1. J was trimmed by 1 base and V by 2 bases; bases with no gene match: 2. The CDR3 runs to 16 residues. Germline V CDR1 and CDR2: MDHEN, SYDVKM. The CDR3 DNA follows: TGTGCCAGCAGTTTAGCGGACAGGGGGAACACCGGGGAGCTGTTTTTT. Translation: CASSLADRGNTGELFF.

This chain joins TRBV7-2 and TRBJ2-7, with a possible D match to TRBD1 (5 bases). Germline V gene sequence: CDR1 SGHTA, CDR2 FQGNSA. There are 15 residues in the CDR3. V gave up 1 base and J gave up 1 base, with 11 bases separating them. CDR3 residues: CASSLEGHGSYEQYF. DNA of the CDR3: TGTGCCAGCAGCTTAGAAGGACATGGATCCTACGAGCAGTACTTC.

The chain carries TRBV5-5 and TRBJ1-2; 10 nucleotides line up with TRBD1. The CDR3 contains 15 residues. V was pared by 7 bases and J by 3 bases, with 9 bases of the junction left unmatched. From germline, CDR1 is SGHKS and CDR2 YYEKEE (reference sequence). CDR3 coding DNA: TGTGCCAGCGGCCGGGGACAGGGGATCGACTATGGCTACACCTTC. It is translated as CASGRGQGIDYGYTF.

The CDR3 DNA reads TGTGCCAGCAGCTTAGGTCAGGGGGATACCCAGTACTTC. Protein sequence: CASSLGQGDTQYF. The chain is built from TRBV11-3 and TRBJ2-5; 7 nucleotides line up with TRBD1. J gave up 8 bases and V 1 base, and 4 bases lay outside the gene matches. The CDR3 runs 13 residues. Germline assignment: CDR1 SGHNT and CDR2 YENEEA.